Below are 18 T cell receptor beta chains sequenced from a single sample in a study of blood T cell repertoires in COVID-19. Clones were read by immunoSEQ multiplex PCR, and TCRdb kept only the in-frame ones, dropping some. The sample records 150,000 or so clones, roughly four fifths being singletons. Sequencing was performed on peripheral blood. The receptor set was obtained from a woman aged 60-75 years with COVID-19, enrolled during active disease.

This chain uses TRBV7-9 with TRBJ1-2; weak D call: TRBD1 (6 bases). The germline V and J ends were trimmed by 4 bases and 3 bases, with 9 bases remaining between them. CDR3 length: 13 residues. Germline V gene lookup returns CDR1 SEHNR and CDR2 FQNEAQ (reference sequence). The CDR3 bases are TGTGCCAGCAGCTCCGCAGGGGACTATGGCTACACCTTC. Translated: CASSSAGDYGYTF. Drawing the rest from reference TRBV7-9 and TRBJ1-2, the complete variable domain is DTGVSQNPRHKITKRGQNVTFRCDPISEHNRLYWYRQTLGQGPEFLTYFQNEAQLEKSRLLSDRFSAERPKGSFSTLEIQRTEQGDSAMYLCASSSAGDYGYTFGSGTRLTVV.

V usage is TRBV2 and J usage is TRBJ2-5, with D maybe TRBD1 (6 bases). Germline CDR1 is SNHLY and CDR2 is FYNNEI. With 7 bases removed from V and 4 bases from J, the gap between germline ends came to 16 bases. This CDR3 is 14 amino acids long. The CDR3 is CASTYQQGTETQYF. As DNA, the CDR3 is TGTGCCAGCACCTACCAGCAGGGGACAGAGACCCAGTACTTC.

This chain links TRBV7-2 with TRBJ1-1, with a possible D match to TRBD1 (6 bases). Trimming removed 5 bases from V and 1 base from J, with 17 bases in between. Germline V lookup: CDR1 SGHTA, CDR2 FQGNSA. The CDR3 runs 16 residues. The CDR3 DNA reads as TGTGCCAGCAGCCTATCTGTTCGGACAGCGAACACTGAAGCTTTCTTT. Translated, it gives CASSLSVRTANTEAFF.

The chain has TRBV29-1 and TRBJ1-1; 9 nucleotides align to TRBD1. The junction had 10 bases not matched to a gene; V was cut back by 4 bases and J by 10 bases. This CDR3 has 13 residues. The germline CDR1 and CDR2 sequences are SQVTM and ANQGSEA. CDR3 DNA: TGCAGCGTTGGCGACAGGGGGGTCACGGGAGCTTTCTTT. The encoded protein is CSVGDRGVTGAFF.

The chain employs TRBV9 and TRBJ1-1, with unresolved D. Per germline, CDR1 SGDLS and CDR2 YYNGEE. The V end was cut by 4 bases, the J end by 0 bases, with 10 bases between. The CDR3 runs 14 residues. CDR3 DNA: TGTGCCAGCAGCCCCGAGAGGCTGAACACTGAAGCTTTCTTT. This gives the protein CASSPERLNTEAFF.

The chain employs TRBV2 and TRBJ1-2; D possibly corresponds to TRBD1 (6 bases). Germline values: CDR1 SNHLY, CDR2 FYNNEI. Trimming stripped 6 bases from V and 3 bases from J, with 8 bases between. CDR3 length: 12 residues. The CDR3: CASSGQYYGYTF. The CDR3 DNA reads as TGTGCCAGCAGCGGACAGTACTATGGCTACACCTTC.

The V and J genes are TRBV3-1 (or the pseudogene TRBV3-2) and TRBJ2-2; 9 bases match TRBD1. Trimming at V came to 7 bases and at J to 8 bases, leaving 5 bases not matched to a gene. The CDR3 sequence is 13 residues long. Germline V gene sequence: CDR1 LGHDT, CDR2 YNNKEL (reference sequence). Here the CDR3 reads CASTHRGRGELFF. The CDR3 nucleotides read TGTGCCAGCACCCACAGGGGGCGAGGGGAGCTGTTTTTT.

This chain links TRBV18 with TRBJ1-2; D is perhaps TRBD1 (6 bases). The CDR3 extends over 14 amino acids. CDR1 KGHSH and CDR2 LQKENI come from the germline V gene. Trimming cost V 1 base and J 6 bases, with 12 bases left between them. The DNA for the CDR3 is TGTGCCAGCTCACCACGCGCAGGGGTCGATGGCTACACCTTC. Protein product: CASSPRAGVDGYTF.

The J gene is TRBJ1-1, the V gene TRBV13; 7 nucleotides align to TRBD1. V shed 3 bases and J 0 bases; nucleotides not matched to a gene: 10. The CDR3 totals 17 residues. Germline V CDR1 and CDR2: PRHDT, FYEKMQ (reference sequence). CDR3 nucleotide sequence: TGTGCCAGCAGCTTCGATAGACAGGGTTACATGAACACTGAAGCTTTCTTT. Its translation is CASSFDRQGYMNTEAFF.

This clone has more than one count but fewer than ten. The V and J genes are TRBV5-4 and TRBJ2-5; 7 positions match TRBD2. The CDR3 has 14 amino acids. V lost 4 bases and J lost 5; bases outside the gene matches: 8. Germline V lookup: CDR1 SGHNT, CDR2 YYREEE (reference sequence). The CDR3 region is CASSTGLRGETQYF. Here the CDR3 DNA reads TGTGCCAGCAGCACCGGACTGCGGGGGGAGACCCAGTACTTC.

The chain's CDR3 is CASTMGQLNTEAFF. As DNA, the CDR3 is TGTGCCAGCACCATGGGACAGTTGAACACTGAAGCTTTCTTT. This chain uses TRBV3-1 (or the pseudogene TRBV3-2) with TRBJ1-1; 7 nucleotides agree with TRBD1. From germline, CDR1 is LGHDT and CDR2 YNNKEL (reference sequence). Losses at the gene ends were 7 bases for V and 0 bases for J; bases not matched to a gene: 5. The CDR3 runs to 14 residues.

The chain combines TRBV5-1 with TRBJ2-1; 7 bases fit TRBD1. The germline V gene encodes CDR1 SGHRS and CDR2 YFSETQ. The CDR3 loop spans 14 amino acids. With V trimmed by 4 bases and J by 5 bases, 6 bases remained unmatched. The CDR3, as DNA: TGCGCCAGCAGCACGACAGGGTTTAACAATGAGCAGTTCTTC. It is translated as CASSTTGFNNEQFF.

The rearrangement uses TRBV24-1 and TRBJ1-5; possible D gene TRBD1, 5 bases. The CDR3 has 14 amino acids. Germline CDR1 reads KGHDR; CDR2 reads SFDVKD. V lost 9 bases to trimming and J lost 0 bases, with 11 bases between them. The DNA for the CDR3 is TGTGCCACCGGGGCAGGATATAGCAATCAGCCCCAGCATTTT. Translation: CATGAGYSNQPQHF.

The J gene is TRBJ1-2, the V gene TRBV5-6; 10 bases match TRBD1. The CDR3 loop spans 15 amino acids. Germline CDR1 SGHDT, CDR2 YYEEEE. V shed 3 bases, J shed 3 bases, and the junction held 5 bases outside the gene matches. CDR3 nucleotides: TGTGCCAGCAGCTCCCTGGACAGGGGGGACTATGGCTACACCTTC. Translated, it gives CASSSLDRGDYGYTF. Supplemented by reference TRBV5-6 and TRBJ1-2, the full variable domain reads DAGVTQSPTHLIKTRGQQVTLRCSPKSGHDTVSWYQQALGQGPQFIFQYYEEEERQRGNFPDRFSGHQFPNYSSELNVNALLLGDSALYLCASSSLDRGDYGYTFGSGTRLTVV.

This clone was seen only once. V gene TRBV7-6 combines with J gene TRBJ2-7, with 11 bases matching TRBD2. CDR1 SGHVS and CDR2 FNYEAQ come from the germline V gene. Germline trimming cut 1 base from V and 6 bases from J; bases unmatched to any gene: 5. The CDR3 has 15 residues. The DNA for the CDR3 is TGTGCCAGCAGCTTAGACGTAGCGGGAGGGTTCGAGCAGTACTTC. As protein: CASSLDVAGGFEQYF.

This sequence joins TRBV2 and TRBJ2-3, with 13 nucleotides matching TRBD2. The V gene end was trimmed by 6 bases and the J gene end by 7 bases; junction bases not matched to a gene: 10. This CDR3 spans 16 amino acids. Per the germline V gene, CDR1 is SNHLY and CDR2 is FYNNEI. The CDR3 reads CASSVLAGGGHNTQYF. CDR3 nucleotide sequence: TGTGCCAGCAGCGTACTAGCGGGAGGGGGACACAATACGCAGTATTTT.

The chain carries TRBV6-5 and TRBJ2-1; 14 bases line up with TRBD2. Germline V gene data show CDR1 as MNHEY and CDR2 as SVGAGI. This CDR3 is 15 amino acids long. With 5 bases clipped from V and 7 bases from J, the junction kept 4 bases outside the gene matches. CDR3 amino acids: CASSRLAGGLNEQFF. CDR3 DNA: TGTGCCAGCAGTAGACTAGCGGGAGGGCTAAATGAGCAGTTCTTC.

This chain links TRBV5-1 with TRBJ2-3; tentatively, D is TRBD1 (5 bases). With 3 bases removed from V and 0 bases from J, the gap between germline ends came to 11 bases. This CDR3 spans 15 amino acids. Germline assignment: CDR1 SGHRS and CDR2 YFSETQ. DNA of the CDR3: TGCGCCAGCAGCTCGACAGTCGGTAGCACAGATACGCAGTATTTT. Its protein product is CASSSTVGSTDTQYF.